The clone carrying this T cell receptor beta chain appeared many times. Its antigen is as yet unknown. TCRdb independently ran MiXCR on the 5' RACE reads; one entry per CDR3 protein. Seen here are fewer than 55,000 distinct CDR3 sequences, less than 8.5% observed once, and the top ten hold under 9.5%. The data derive from a study of early T cells in non-severe SARS-CoV-2 infection. V was trimmed by 0 bases and J by 6 bases, leaving 6 bases between them. This CDR3 comprises 13 residues. The germline gives CDR1 SGHVS, CDR2 FQNEAQ. Study-wide points: There was a bias toward anti-spike CD8 responses in VDJdb matching, which missed private and CD4 specificities.

The chain uses TRBV7-8 and TRBJ1-5; no clear D gene. The TCR was taken from an adult who was a healthcare worker with PCR-confirmed SARS-CoV-2 infection or an uninfected control (not recorded which). The source material was whole blood. The CDR3 DNA sequence: TGTGCCAGCAGCTTAGCGCAGATTCAGCCCCAGCATTTT. It codes for CASSLAQIQPQHF.